These T cell receptor beta chains were read from a single sample in a study of T cell clones after liver transplantation. Repertoires were generated with immunoSEQ multiplex PCR, while TCRdb's copy carries only in-frame clones and drops some. The sample lists about 100,000 clones, around 83% occurring once. The sequences come from CD4+ T cells from blood, collected before liver transplant. These receptors came from a human donor who received a liver transplant. The CDR3 runs from the conserved cysteine through the conserved F or W. The D gene is left open where the match is weak. Only some rows state a clone size, as once, few, many or a class for expanded clones.

>TRBV2|-|once|TRBJ1-3
TGTGCCAGCAGTGTGTCAGGGGCAGCCTCTGGAAACACCATATATTTT
CASSVSGAASGNTIYF
>TRBV6-1|-|once|TRBJ2-3
TGTGCCTCAGCCGGCAGTAGCACAGATACGCAGTATTTT
CASAGSSTDTQYF
>TRBV5-1|-|few|TRBJ1-6
TGCGCCAGCAGAAGACAGGAGACAATAAATTCACCCCTCCACTTT
CASRRQETINSPLHF
>TRBV19|-|-|TRBJ1-2
TGTGCCAGTAGTATGCCGGATCGCGATGGCTACACCTTC
CASSMPDRDGYTF
>TRBV7-9|-|once|TRBJ2-2
TGTGCCAGCAGCTTAGAAGACGGGATTCCCGGGGAGCTGTTTTTT
CASSLEDGIPGELFF
>TRBV6-5|TRBD1|-|TRBJ1-2
TGTGCCAGCAGACCCACAGGGGGCGCGCGGAATGGCTACACCTTC
CASRPTGGARNGYTF
>TRBV28|TRBD2|-|TRBJ2-6
TGTGCCAGCGTCGGACTAGCTAGTATGTTGGGGGCCAACGTCCTGACTTTC
CASVGLASMLGANVLTF
>TRBV28|TRBD1|-|TRBJ1-1
TGTGCCAGCAGTTTCTGGGACAGGGGGCTAGAGAACACTGAAGCTTTCTTT
CASSFWDRGLENTEAFF
>TRBV6-5|TRBD1|-|TRBJ1-2
TGTGCCAGCAGCCCCCCGGCAGGGGGCCGTGGCTACACCTTC
CASSPPAGGRGYTF
>TRBV6-1|TRBD1|-|TRBJ2-7
TGTGCCATCACTCACAGGGGAAGCTACGAGCAGTACTTC
CAITHRGSYEQYF
>TRBV27|-|-|TRBJ2-3
TGTGCCAGCAGACTACACAGCGGGCTCGACACAGATACGCAGTATTTT
CASRLHSGLDTDTQYF
>TRBV19|-|-|TRBJ2-1
TGTGCCAGTAGTATAGTCAACCTATTCGACAATGAGCAGTTCTTC
CASSIVNLFDNEQFF
>TRBV30|-|-|TRBJ1-2
TGTGCCTCCCCGGGGGATGGCTATGGCTACACCTTC
CASPGDGYGYTF
>TRBV11-2|-|-|TRBJ2-5
TGTGCCAGCAGCGCCGGGGTCGACCAGTACTTC
CASSAGVDQYF
>TRBV19|TRBD1|few|TRBJ1-3
TGTGCCAGTTCCGACAGGGGGAACACCATATATTTT
CASSDRGNTIYF
>TRBV19|TRBD2|-|TRBJ2-1
TGTGCCAGTAGTATGAGCGGGGCATCCTACAATGAGCAGTTCTTC
CASSMSGASYNEQFF
>TRBV18|-|-|TRBJ2-7
TGTGCCAGCTCACCAAGAGACGAGCAGTACTTC
CASSPRDEQYF
>TRBV11-2|-|-|TRBJ1-2
TGTGCCAGCAGCTTAGATCGTGGGGCGGCTTTTTATGGCTACACCTTC
CASSLDRGAAFYGYTF
>TRBV28|TRBD1|few|TRBJ1-1
TGTGCCATCCAGACAGGGCTAAACACTGAAGCTTTCTTT
CAIQTGLNTEAFF
>TRBV7-3|-|-|TRBJ1-1
TGTGCCAGCAGCTTAACGCCAATGAACACTGAAGCTTTCTTT
CASSLTPMNTEAFF
>TRBV7-2|-|-|TRBJ1-2
TGTGCCAGCAGCTTTGGGCCGGGGCCCTATGGCTACACCTTC
CASSFGPGPYGYTF
>TRBV6-5|-|-|TRBJ1-2
TGTGCCAGCAGTTATGTCGGGACCTACTATGGCTACACCTTC
CASSYVGTYYGYTF
>TRBV4-3|TRBD2|-|TRBJ2-1
TGCGCCAGCAGCCAAACTAGCGGGGGGGCCTCGGGGCGCTACAATGAGCAGTTCTTC
CASSQTSGGASGRYNEQFF
>TRBV6-5|-|-|TRBJ2-3
TGTGCCAGCACCCGAACGTTCTCACCCACAGATACGCAGTATTTT
CASTRTFSPTDTQYF
>TRBV12-5|-|-|TRBJ2-3
TGTGCTAGTGGCTCCGATCCCGATACGCAGTATTTT
CASGSDPDTQYF
>TRBV4-2|-|-|TRBJ2-3
TGTGCCAGCAGCCAGGTCAGGGGAAGACTAAACCCAGATACGCAGTATTTT
CASSQVRGRLNPDTQYF
>TRBV10-3|-|-|TRBJ1-5
TGTGCCGCGAAAGGGGAGGGCAATCAGCCCCAGCATTTT
CAAKGEGNQPQHF
>TRBV5-6|TRBD1|-|TRBJ1-6
TGTGCCAGCAGCTTGGGGGGACAGGTTAATTCACCCCTCCACTTT
CASSLGGQVNSPLHF
>TRBV5-4|-|-|TRBJ2-7
TGTGCCAGCAGCCAGACAGGTCCCTTGGCCTACGAGCAGTACTTC
CASSQTGPLAYEQYF
>TRBV4-1|-|-|TRBJ1-2
TGCGCCAGCAGCCAAGGGGCAGGGAGATATGGCTACACCTTC
CASSQGAGRYGYTF
>TRBV25-1|-|-|TRBJ1-6
TGTGCCAGCAGTGGGACCAAGGGAGGGTACGATTCACCCCTCCACTTT
CASSGTKGGYDSPLHF
>TRBV5-1|-|-|TRBJ1-4
TGCGCCAGCAGCTTGGCCGGGGTAGGGGGTAATGAAAAACTGTTTTTT
CASSLAGVGGNEKLFF